This TCR beta chain was sequenced during a study of blood T cell repertoires in COVID-19. This CDR3 contains 12 residues. The germline V gene encodes CDR1 SGHAT and CDR2 FQNNGV. V lost 5 bases to trimming and J lost 5 bases, with 9 bases between them. As processed by the authors: Amplifying reference gene primers gave estimates of nucleated cell counts. Assay used: immunoSEQ multiplex PCR; TCRdb lists only in-frame clones, some missing. That table is the source of V, J and clone size, and D and trimming were worked out from the DNA. The table includes 280,000 or so clones, roughly 85% detected once. Participants were aged roughly 18 to 90 years, lived in over 20 US areas, and enrolled virtually. Participants were placed into cohorts based on the clinical history they reported. Recovered Cohort 3 donors showed two negative PCRs, clearance, or symptom resolution.

Sequencing input: PBMCs or T cells enriched from blood (not recorded which). This receptor was identified in a woman aged 50 to 60 who had recovered from COVID-19. The chain has TRBV11-2 and TRBJ1-1; possibly TRBD1 for D (5 bases). The CDR3 coding sequence is TGTGCCAGCAGCACAAGACAGACTGAAGCTTTCTTT. As protein: CASSTRQTEAFF.